Shown below are 3 T cell receptor beta chains from a single sample sequenced in a study of cytomegalovirus exposure and HLA in healthy donors. 60 Vbeta and 13 Jbeta primers were used in PCR. The repertoire was sequenced with immunoSEQ multiplex PCR; TCRdb's copy has only in-frame clones and lacks some. The sample shows around 74,000 clones, roughly 85% of them seen only once. Sequencing was performed on PBMCs. The receptors were sampled from a man aged 30-40 years in good health and CMV-seronegative.

The chain combines TRBV30 with TRBJ1-4; D gene unclear. This CDR3 spans 11 amino acids. V was pared by 2 bases and J by 10 bases, with 8 bases between. The V gene's germline CDR1 is GTSNPN and CDR2 SVGIG (reference sequence). The CDR3, as DNA: TGTGCCTGGAGTAACGGAGGAAAACTGTTTTTT. The encoded protein is CAWSNGGKLFF. The whole variable domain, remainder taken from reference TRBV30 and TRBJ1-4, is SQTIHQWPATLVQPVGSPLSLECTVEGTSNPNLYWYRQAAGRGLQLLFYSVGIGQISSEVPQNLSASRPQDRQFILSSKKLLLSDSGFYLCAWSNGGKLFFGSGTQLSVL.

In this sample, this clone turned up once. The chain employs TRBV5-1 and TRBJ1-5; 7 positions match TRBD1. Germline assignment: CDR1 SGHRS and CDR2 YFSETQ. Trimming removed 0 bases from V and 5 bases from J; junction bases left unmatched: 5. This CDR3 is 15 amino acids long. CDR3 nucleotide sequence: TGCGCCAGCAGCTTGGTTGGGACAGCAGATCAGCCCCAGCATTTT. Translating gives CASSLVGTADQPQHF.

The rearrangement joins TRBV2 to TRBJ2-7, with 7 bases fitting TRBD1. The CDR3 sequence is 12 residues long. V shed 7 bases, J shed 3 bases, and the junction held 3 bases outside the gene matches. Germline V gene sequence: CDR1 SNHLY, CDR2 FYNNEI. In nucleotides, the CDR3 is TGTGCCAGCACGAGACAGGGCTACGAGCAGTACTTC. As protein: CASTRQGYEQYF.